A single sample is the source of the 8 T cell receptor beta chains below, sequenced in a study of shared clonotypes between healthy human individuals. Libraries were prepared by immunoSEQ multiplex PCR; TCRdb keeps only in-frame clonotypes and omits some of them. This sample has 900,000 to 1,200,000 clones, with approximately 80% found just once. Sequenced: memory CD4+ T cells from PBMCs. Stated subset: CD45RA-negative fraction. The source is a man aged 18 to 30 in good health. Some clones in this sample may be carry-over from other donors' samples.

The J gene is TRBJ1-5, the V gene TRBV11-2; D call uncertain. Trimming removed 2 bases at V and 0 bases at J, with 8 bases between. Germline V CDR1 and CDR2: SGHAT, FQNNGV. The CDR3 has 15 residues. The DNA for the CDR3 is TGTGCCAGCAGCTTAAACAGATTTAGCAATCAGCCCCAGCATTTT. It encodes CASSLNRFSNQPQHF.

The V and J genes are TRBV28 and TRBJ2-7; D not certain. The CDR3 has 14 residues. Germline CDR1 MDHEN, CDR2 SYDVKM. Trimming took 4 bases from V and 2 from J, leaving 12 bases between them. In DNA, the CDR3 is TGTGCCAGCAGTTGGGCGTCTCAAACCTACGAGCAGTACTTC. It codes for CASSWASQTYEQYF.

The chain links TRBV28 to TRBJ1-2; a possible D gene is TRBD1 (6 bases). The germline V gene encodes CDR1 MDHEN and CDR2 SYDVKM. V gave up 6 bases and J gave up 7 bases, with 18 bases separating them. CDR3 size: 14 residues. Written as DNA, the CDR3 is TGTGCCAGCAGGGGTACAGGGAACTTCGTTGGCTACACCTTC. Residues: CASRGTGNFVGYTF.

The V call is TRBV7-2, the J call TRBJ2-3; no definite D call. The V and J ends lost 1 base and 4 bases respectively, with 18 bases between them. This CDR3 is 17 amino acids long. The germline V gene has CDR1 SGHTA and CDR2 FQGNSA. The CDR3 sequence is CASSLVGLTQLADTQYF. The CDR3 region has the DNA TGTGCCAGCAGCTTAGTTGGGCTCACCCAGCTCGCAGATACGCAGTATTTT.

The rearrangement uses TRBV5-6 and TRBJ2-5; D remains ambiguous. The CDR3 has 15 amino acids. Trimming pared 3 bases from V and 1 base from J, leaving 13 bases between. Germline lookup yields CDR1 SGHDT and CDR2 YYEEEE. The CDR3 nucleotides are TGTGCCAGCAGCTACCTCTTGGGAATCCAAGAGACCCAGTACTTC. As protein: CASSYLLGIQETQYF.

Note on this clone: Different DNA sequences within this sample yield the same CDR3. The chain carries TRBV5-1 and TRBJ1-1; the D gene is possibly TRBD1 (5 bases). CDR1 SGHRS and CDR2 YFSETQ come from the germline V gene. The length of the CDR3 is 13 residues. With 4 bases removed from V and 5 bases from J, the gap between germline ends came to 12 bases. In DNA, the CDR3 is TGCGCCAGCAGCAACCAGGGAGGGACTGAAGCTTTCTTT. Translating gives CASSNQGGTEAFF. Combining the CDR3 with reference TRBV5-1 and TRBJ1-1 gives the whole variable domain KAGVTQTPRYLIKTRGQQVTLSCSPISGHRSVSWYQQTPGQGLQFLFEYFSETQRNKGNFPGRFSGRQFSNSRSEMNVSTLELGDSALYLCASSNQGGTEAFFGQGTRLTVV.

J is TRBJ2-7 and V is TRBV30; the D is unclear. Trimming removed 5 bases from V and 3 bases from J, with 8 bases in between. The CDR3 consists of 11 residues. Germline V CDR1 and CDR2: GTSNPN, SVGIG (reference sequence). This chain's CDR3 is CAWALSYEQYF. Here the CDR3 DNA reads TGTGCCTGGGCACTCAGCTACGAGCAGTACTTC.

The rearrangement joins TRBV28 to TRBJ2-1; 7 positions match TRBD2. V lost 6 bases to trimming and J lost 7 bases; unmatched junction nucleotides: 15. The germline gives CDR1 MDHEN, CDR2 SYDVKM. The CDR3 totals 16 residues. The CDR3 DNA reads as TGTGCCAGCAGCCCTTTGGGGGGGACGAAGAAAAATGAGCAGTTCTTC. The encoded protein is CASSPLGGTKKNEQFF. Looking up the rest from reference TRBV28 and TRBJ2-1 gives the full variable domain: DVKVTQSSRYLVKRTGEKVFLECVQDMDHENMFWYRQDPGLGLRLIYFSYDVKMKEKGDIPEGYSVSREKKERFSLILESASTNQTSMYLCASSPLGGTKKNEQFFGPGTRLTVL.